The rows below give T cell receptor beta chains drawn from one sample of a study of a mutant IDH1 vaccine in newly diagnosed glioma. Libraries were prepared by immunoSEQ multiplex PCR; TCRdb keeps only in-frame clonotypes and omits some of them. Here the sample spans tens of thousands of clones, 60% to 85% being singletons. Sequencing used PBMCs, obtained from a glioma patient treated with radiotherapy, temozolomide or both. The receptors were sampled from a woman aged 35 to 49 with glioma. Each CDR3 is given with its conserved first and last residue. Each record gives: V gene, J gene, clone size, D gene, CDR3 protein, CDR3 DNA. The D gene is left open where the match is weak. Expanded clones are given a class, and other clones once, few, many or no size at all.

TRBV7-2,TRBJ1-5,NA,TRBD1,CASSPDRGKDQPQHF,TGTGCCAGCAGCCCTGACAGGGGCAAAGATCAGCCCCAGCATTTT
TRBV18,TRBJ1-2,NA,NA,CASSPNGYTF,TGTGCCAGCTCACCAAACGGATACACCTTC
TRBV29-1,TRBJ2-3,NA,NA,CSVGGVLLTDTQYF,TGCAGCGTTGGAGGGGTCCTACTCACAGATACGCAGTATTTT
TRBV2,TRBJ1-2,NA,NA,CASSADKAFYGYTF,TGTGCCAGCAGCGCTGACAAGGCGTTCTATGGCTACACCTTC
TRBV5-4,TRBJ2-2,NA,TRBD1,CASSPTGGVTGELFF,TGTGCCAGCAGCCCGACAGGGGGAGTCACCGGGGAGCTGTTTTTT
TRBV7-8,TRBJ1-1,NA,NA,CASSLDQAGAFF,TGTGCCAGCAGCTTGGATCAAGCGGGAGCTTTCTTT
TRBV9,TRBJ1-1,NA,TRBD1,CASSLDRGGIDEAFF,TGTGCCAGCAGCCTGGACAGGGGGGGAATCGATGAAGCTTTCTTT
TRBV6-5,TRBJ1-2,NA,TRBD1,CASSYILQGGDGYTF,TGTGCCAGCAGTTACATCCTGCAGGGGGGCGATGGCTACACCTTC
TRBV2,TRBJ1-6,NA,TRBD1,CASTEQGLNSPLHF,TGTGCCAGCACCGAACAGGGGTTAAATTCACCCCTCCACTTT
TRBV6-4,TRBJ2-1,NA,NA,CASRSLRQPSRNEQFF,TGTGCCAGCAGGTCCCTGCGGCAGCCGTCTCGCAATGAGCAGTTCTTC
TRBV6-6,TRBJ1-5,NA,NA,CASSQGVLSNQPQHF,TGTGCCAGCAGTCAGGGTGTTCTGAGCAATCAGCCCCAGCATTTT
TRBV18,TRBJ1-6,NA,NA,CASSPGRGGVNSPLHF,TGTGCCAGCTCACCCGGGCGGGGGGGAGTTAATTCACCCCTCCACTTT
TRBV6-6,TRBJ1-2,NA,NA,CASSYSGDGYTF,TGTGCCAGCAGTTACTCGGGGGATGGCTACACCTTC
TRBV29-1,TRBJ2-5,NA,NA,CSVGGETQYF,TGCAGCGTTGGAGGTGAGACCCAGTACTTC
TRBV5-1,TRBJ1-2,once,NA,CASSPDAAGYTF,TGCGCCAGCAGCCCCGACGCGGCGGGCTACACCTTC
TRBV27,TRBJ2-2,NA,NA,CASSQSMNTGELFF,TGTGCCAGCAGCCAATCAATGAACACCGGGGAGCTGTTTTTT
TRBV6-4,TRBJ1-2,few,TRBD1,CASSEGTAGYTF,TGTGCCAGCAGTGAAGGGACAGCTGGCTACACCTTC
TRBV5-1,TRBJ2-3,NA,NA,CASSVDGRTDTQYF,TGCGCCAGCAGCGTGGACGGACGCACAGATACGCAGTATTTT
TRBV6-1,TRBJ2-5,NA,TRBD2,CASSEFGGMKTQYF,TGTGCCAGCAGTGAATTCGGGGGGATGAAGACCCAGTACTTC
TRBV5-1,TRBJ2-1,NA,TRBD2,CASSKGLSEQFF,TGCGCCAGCAGCAAGGGACTAAGTGAGCAGTTCTTC
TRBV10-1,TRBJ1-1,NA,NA,CASSESGGDTEAFF,TGCGCCAGCAGTGAGTCAGGGGGGGACACTGAAGCTTTCTTT
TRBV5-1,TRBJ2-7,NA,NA,CASSLAEDYEQYF,TGCGCCAGCAGCTTGGCCGAGGACTACGAGCAGTACTTC
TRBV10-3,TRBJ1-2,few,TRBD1,CAISESQGASYGYTF,TGTGCCATCAGTGAGTCGCAGGGGGCAAGCTATGGCTACACCTTC
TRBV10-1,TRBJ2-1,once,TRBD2,CASKNRVGTSGGRGSYNEQFF,TGCGCCAGCAAGAATAGGGTGGGGACTAGCGGGGGGAGAGGCTCCTACAATGAGCAGTTCTTC
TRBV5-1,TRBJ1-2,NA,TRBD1,CASSLGTGSTANYGYTF,TGCGCCAGCAGCTTGGGGACAGGTTCCACCGCTAACTATGGCTACACCTTC
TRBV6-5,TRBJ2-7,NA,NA,CASSPGTYDYEQYF,TGTGCCAGCAGTCCCGGGACATATGACTACGAGCAGTACTTC
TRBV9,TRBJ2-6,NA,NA,CASSGHRAAANVLTF,TGTGCCAGCAGCGGACACAGGGCGGCGGCCAACGTCCTGACTTTC
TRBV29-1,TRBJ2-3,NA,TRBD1,CSVTNGQGYTDTQYF,TGCAGCGTCACCAATGGACAGGGGTACACAGATACGCAGTATTTT
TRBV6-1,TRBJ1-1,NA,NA,CASSATAWNTEAFF,TGTGCCAGCAGCGCTACTGCCTGGAACACTGAAGCTTTCTTT
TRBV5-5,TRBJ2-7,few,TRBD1,CASSLGGQGYEQYF,TGTGCCAGCAGCTTGGGAGGACAGGGCTACGAGCAGTACTTC
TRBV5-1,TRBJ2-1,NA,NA,CASSLGLGLTYNEQFF,TGCGCCAGCAGCTTGGGACTGGGACTTACCTACAATGAGCAGTTCTTC
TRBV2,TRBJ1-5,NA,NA,CASKSGGNQPQHF,TGTGCCAGCAAGTCGGGGGGGAATCAGCCCCAGCATTTT
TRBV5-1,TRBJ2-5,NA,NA,CASSFSTRLQETQYF,TGCGCCAGCAGCTTCTCTACCAGGCTCCAAGAGACCCAGTACTTC